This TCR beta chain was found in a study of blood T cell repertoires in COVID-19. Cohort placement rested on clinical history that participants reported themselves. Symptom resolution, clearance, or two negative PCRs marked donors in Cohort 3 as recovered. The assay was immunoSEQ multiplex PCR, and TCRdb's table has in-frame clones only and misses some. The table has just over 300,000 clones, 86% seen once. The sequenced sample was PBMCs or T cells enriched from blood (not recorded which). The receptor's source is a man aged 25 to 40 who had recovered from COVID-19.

CDR3 bases: TGTGCCAGCAGTAGCGGCTCCTACAATGAGCAGTTCTTC. Its translation is CASSSGSYNEQFF. The J gene is TRBJ2-1, the V gene TRBV14, with D possibly being TRBD2 (6 bases). Deletions cut 6 bases from V and 0 bases from J, with 6 bases between. The CDR3 spans 13 residues. Germline V gives CDR1 SGHDN, CDR2 FVKESK. Full variable domain (rest looked up from reference TRBV14 and TRBJ2-1): EAGVTQFPSHSVIEKGQTVTLRCDPISGHDNLYWYRRVMGKEIKFLLHFVKESKQDESGMPNNRFLAERTGGTYSTLKVQPAELEDSGVYFCASSSGSYNEQFFGPGTRLTVL.